Shown below are 12 T cell receptor beta chains from a single sample sequenced in a study of shared clonotypes between healthy human individuals. Only in-frame clones appear in the TCRdb table, and some are missing; sequencing was by immunoSEQ multiplex PCR. The data contain 850,000 to 1,100,000 clones, 60% to 80% of them singletons. The specimen sequenced was memory CD4+ T cells from PBMCs. Documented subset: CD45RA-negative fraction. The receptors here all came from a man between 18 and 29 years old in good health. Some clones in this sample may be carry-over from other donors' samples.

The chain recombines TRBV6-1 with TRBJ2-5; D is perhaps TRBD1 (5 bases). Trimming removed 3 bases at V and 5 bases at J, with 13 bases between. The CDR3 contains 14 residues. Germline-derived CDR1 and CDR2 are MNHNS and SASEGT. The CDR3 protein is CASSDGRVRETQYF. For the CDR3, the DNA is TGTGCCAGCAGTGACGGCAGGGTTCGGGAGACCCAGTACTTC.

V and J are TRBV29-1 and TRBJ2-7, with D possibly being TRBD1 or TRBD2 (5 bases each). The ends were cut back, 7 bases at V and 2 bases at J, with 15 bases in the middle. There are 13 residues in the CDR3. Germline CDR1 reads SQVTM; CDR2 reads ANQGSEA. The CDR3 here is CSARRDGAYEQYF. The CDR3, as DNA: TGCAGCGCCCGTCGGGACGGTGCCTACGAGCAGTACTTC.

The J gene is TRBJ1-1, the V gene TRBV28; 7 bases are a match to TRBD1. V dropped 11 bases and J dropped 0; count of bases not matched to a gene: 6. Germline-derived CDR1 and CDR2 are MDHEN and SYDVKM. The CDR3 runs to 13 residues. CDR3 coding DNA: TGTGCCGGAATGGGACAGATGAACACTGAAGCTTTCTTT. It yields the protein CAGMGQMNTEAFF. Supplemented by reference TRBV28 and TRBJ1-1, the full variable domain reads DVKVTQSSRYLVKRTGEKVFLECVQDMDHENMFWYRQDPGLGLRLIYFSYDVKMKEKGDIPEGYSVSREKKERFSLILESASTNQTSMYLCAGMGQMNTEAFFGQGTRLTVV.

The chain employs TRBV11-2 and TRBJ2-7; weak D call: TRBD2 (6 bases). CDR3 length: 16 residues. V lost 1 base to trimming and J lost 3 bases, with 16 bases between them. The germline V gene has CDR1 SGHAT and CDR2 FQNNGV. This chain's CDR3 is CASSLVLGQGGYEQYF. The CDR3 nucleotides are TGTGCCAGCAGCTTAGTCCTGGGGCAGGGAGGCTACGAGCAGTACTTC.

The genes are TRBV10-1 and TRBJ2-2; D is uncertain. CDR1 WNHNN and CDR2 SYGVQD come from the germline V gene (reference sequence). The length of the CDR3 is 14 residues. V was trimmed by 3 bases and J by 3 bases, leaving 8 bases between them. The CDR3 bases are TGCGCCAGCAGTGATAGGAGAGACACCGGGGAGCTGTTTTTT. Amino acid sequence: CASSDRRDTGELFF.

The J gene is TRBJ2-3, the V gene TRBV7-2, with a tentative D call TRBD2 (6 bases). Trimming pared 4 bases from V and 2 bases from J, leaving 10 bases between. The CDR3 covers 14 residues. Germline V gene data show CDR1 as SGHTA and CDR2 as FQGNSA. Written as DNA, the CDR3 is TGTGCCAGCAGCTCGACGGGGGTCACAGATACGCAGTATTTT. Amino acid sequence: CASSSTGVTDTQYF.

V usage is TRBV7-2 and J usage is TRBJ2-5, with D possibly being TRBD1 (5 bases). This CDR3 region has 12 residues. Trimming removed 4 bases from V and 9 bases from J, with 12 bases in between. Germline V gives CDR1 SGHTA, CDR2 FQGNSA. In nucleotides, the CDR3 is TGTGCCAGCAGCTCAGGGTCGTACCCCCAGTACTTC. Amino acid sequence: CASSSGSYPQYF.

The J gene is TRBJ1-3, the V gene TRBV21-1. TRBV21-1 is reported as a pseudogene. The CDR3 runs to 18 residues. The CDR3 sequence is CASSKGLRGLNSGNTIYF. CDR3 bases: TGTGCCAGCAGCAAAGGGCTCAGGGGACTCAACTCTGGAAACACCATATATTTT.

The chain recombines TRBV14 with TRBJ1-2; D gene ambiguous. The germline V gene encodes CDR1 SGHDN and CDR2 FVKESK. The CDR3 extends over 17 amino acids. Trimming stripped 2 bases from V and 4 bases from J, with 20 bases between. CDR3 sequence: CASSQIPLGQAFYGYTF. CDR3 in DNA: TGTGCCAGCAGCCAAATACCTTTGGGCCAGGCATTCTATGGCTACACCTTC. Looking up the rest from reference TRBV14 and TRBJ1-2 gives the full variable domain: EAGVTQFPSHSVIEKGQTVTLRCDPISGHDNLYWYRRVMGKEIKFLLHFVKESKQDESGMPNNRFLAERTGGTYSTLKVQPAELEDSGVYFCASSQIPLGQAFYGYTFGSGTRLTVV.

The genes are TRBV7-3 and TRBJ2-3; 9 positions match TRBD1. This CDR3 comprises 15 residues. CDR1 SGHTA and CDR2 FQGTGA come from the germline V gene. With V trimmed by 3 bases and J by 0 bases, 1 base remained unmatched. The CDR3 protein is CASSLDRGSTDTQYF. DNA of the CDR3: TGTGCCAGCAGCTTGGACAGGGGCAGCACAGATACGCAGTATTTT.

The chain joins TRBV4-1 to TRBJ1-1, with TRBD1 as a possible D gene (6 bases). CDR3 length: 18 residues. V lost 1 base and J 2 bases, leaving 20 bases between the germline ends. Per the germline V gene, CDR1 is MGHRA and CDR2 is YSYEKL. The CDR3 region has the DNA TGCGCCAGCAGCCAAGGCTTACTGAGGGGGGCCCGCAACACTGAAGCTTTCTTT. Its protein is CASSQGLLRGARNTEAFF.

The rearrangement uses TRBV19 and TRBJ2-2; no definite D call. Looked up from germline, CDR1 is LNHDA and CDR2 is SQIVND (reference sequence). The CDR3 totals 16 residues. Trimming left V 4 bases short and J 1 base short, with 13 bases between. CDR3 sequence (DNA): TGTGCCAGTAGTAACGTCAGCCACAAGAACACCGGGGAGCTGTTTTTT. It encodes CASSNVSHKNTGELFF.